This T cell receptor (beta chain) is drawn from a study of cytomegalovirus exposure and HLA in healthy donors. Germline CDR1 reads SGHRS; CDR2 reads YFSETQ. V dropped 0 bases and J dropped 2 bases, with 8 bases sitting between them. The CDR3 consists of 15 residues. As for this clone: What it binds is unknown.

PCR employed 60 Vbeta and 13 Jbeta primers. Measured with immunoSEQ multiplex PCR; TCRdb has only the in-frame clones, and not every one. The sample has 100,000 to 150,000 clones; 75% to 85% are singletons. General study findings and limits: In vitro confirmation showed three CMV-associated chains to be CMV antigen specific. The authors later found most CMV-associated TCR beta chains appeared HLA-restricted.

Specimen: PBMCs. V gene TRBV5-1 combines with J gene TRBJ2-2; D call uncertain. The sequence was obtained from a man aged 25-45 years in good health and CMV-seropositive. CDR3 sequence: CASSLVGGNTGELFF. The CDR3, as DNA: TGCGCCAGCAGCTTGGTTGGCGGAAACACCGGGGAGCTGTTTTTT.